These 4 T cell receptor beta chains originate from one sample sequenced in a study of OX40 agonist ivuxolimab in advanced cancers. Sequenced by immunoSEQ multiplex PCR; TCRdb stores in-frame clones only, minus some. The repertoire holds around 35,000 clones, with about 86% as singletons. The sequences come from CD4+ or CD8+ T cells sorted from blood, collected in a trial of the OX40 agonist ivuxolimab. Source of these receptors: an adult with an advanced solid tumor such as melanoma, head and neck, liver or kidney cancer.

By sample fraction, this clone is medium-sized (0.01 to 0.1%). The chain recombines TRBV5-4 with TRBJ2-2; 7 bases line up with TRBD1. The CDR3 has 16 amino acids. Per the germline V gene, CDR1 is SGHNT and CDR2 is YYREEE (reference sequence). The V gene end was trimmed by 4 bases and the J gene end by 1 base; junction bases not matched to a gene: 7. The CDR3 DNA reads TGTGCCAGCAGCATACCGGGACAGAGGAACACCGGGGAGCTGTTTTTT. This encodes CASSIPGQRNTGELFF.

This rearrangement joins TRBV11-1 to TRBJ2-3, with TRBD2 matching over 8 bases. V dropped 3 bases and J dropped 2; count of bases not matched to a gene: 4. The CDR3 loop spans 15 amino acids. CDR1 is SGHAT, CDR2 FQDESV, per germline (reference sequence). The CDR3 DNA reads TGTGCCAGCAGCTTCGGGGGGGGGCCCACAGATACGCAGTATTTT. Translated: CASSFGGGPTDTQYF.

The J gene is TRBJ1-2, the V gene TRBV4-1, with D unclear. This CDR3 is built from 14 residues. Deletions cut 0 bases from V and 8 bases from J, with 13 bases between. Germline V gene sequence: CDR1 MGHRA, CDR2 YSYEKL. CDR3 residues: CASSQDSTARGYTF. In DNA, the CDR3 is TGCGCCAGCAGCCAAGATAGCACAGCGCGGGGCTACACCTTC.

The rearrangement joins TRBV28 to TRBJ1-3, with TRBD1 matching 8 bases. The CDR3 has 13 amino acids. With 6 bases clipped from V and 8 bases from J, the junction kept 6 bases outside the gene matches. Germline CDR1 reads MDHEN; CDR2 reads SYDVKM. The CDR3 nucleotides are TGTGCCAGCAGCCGGACAGGGAGGGACACCATATATTTT. It translates to CASSRTGRDTIYF.